The following is a T cell receptor (beta chain) sequence with its context. What it recognizes is unknown. This sample is drawn from a study of T cells expressing NK-cell markers. Overall study context: In sorted CD3+CD56+NKG2C+, CD3+CD56+NKG2C- and CD3+CD56-NKG2C+ T cells, TCR beta repertoires were obtained. Study-level results: Among several donors, these clonotypes also ranked first in the CD3+CD56-NKG2C+ fraction.

TCRdb re-analyzed the 5' RACE reads; it lists each CDR3 protein once, without DNA. The repertoire table contains approximately 150,000 distinct CDR3 sequences. Sequencing was done on a sample of blood T cells: a sorted CD56 or NKG2C T cell subset, CD4+ or CD8+ T cells, or bulk PBMC T cells (not recorded which). The clonotype originates from a young man in good health.

The CDR3 spells CASSGYSGTRQPQHF. The V call is TRBV2, the J call TRBJ1-5; with no DNA, the TCRdb D assignment of TRBD1 cannot be verified. The CDR3 loop spans 15 amino acids. Germline CDR1 and CDR2: SNHLY and FYNNEI. Drawing the rest from reference TRBV2 and TRBJ1-5, the complete variable domain is EPEVTQTPSHQVTQMGQEVILRCVPISNHLYFYWYRQILGQKVEFLVSFYNNEISEKSEIFDDQFSVERPDGSNFTLKIRSTKLEDSAMYFCASSGYSGTRQPQHFGDGTRLSIL.